This TCR beta chain appears in the sequencing data of a study of cytomegalovirus exposure and HLA in healthy donors. Profiling relied on immunoSEQ multiplex PCR, and the TCRdb table lists in-frame clones only, not all of them. Of around 54,000 clones in the sample, about nine tenths were seen once. Germline lookup yields CDR1 SGDLS and CDR2 YYNGEE. Trimming removed 4 bases from V and 0 bases from J, with 10 bases in between. This CDR3 region has 15 residues. This chain joins TRBV9 and TRBJ1-4, with unresolved D. The sequence was collected from a woman aged 18-29 years in good health and CMV-seropositive. Sequenced sample: PBMCs. The CDR3 here is CASSSRPATNEKLFF. CDR3 nucleotide sequence: TGTGCCAGCAGCTCCCGCCCGGCAACTAATGAAAAACTGTTTTTT.